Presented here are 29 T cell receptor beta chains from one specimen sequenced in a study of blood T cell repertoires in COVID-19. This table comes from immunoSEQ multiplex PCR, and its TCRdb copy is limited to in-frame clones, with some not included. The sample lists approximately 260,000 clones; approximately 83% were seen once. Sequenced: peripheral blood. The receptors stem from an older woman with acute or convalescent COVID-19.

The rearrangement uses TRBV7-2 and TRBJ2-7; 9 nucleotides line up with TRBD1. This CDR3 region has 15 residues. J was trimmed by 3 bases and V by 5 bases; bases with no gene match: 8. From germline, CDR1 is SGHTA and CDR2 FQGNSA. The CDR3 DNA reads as TGTGCCAGCAGCACCGTGGGACAGGGCGGCTACGAGCAGTACTTC. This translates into CASSTVGQGGYEQYF. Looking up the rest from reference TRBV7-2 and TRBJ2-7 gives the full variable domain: GAGVSQSPSNKVTEKGKDVELRCDPISGHTALYWYRQSLGQGLEFLIYFQGNSAPDKSGLPSDRFSAERTGGSVSTLTIQRTQQEDSAVYLCASSTVGQGGYEQYFGPGTRLTVT.

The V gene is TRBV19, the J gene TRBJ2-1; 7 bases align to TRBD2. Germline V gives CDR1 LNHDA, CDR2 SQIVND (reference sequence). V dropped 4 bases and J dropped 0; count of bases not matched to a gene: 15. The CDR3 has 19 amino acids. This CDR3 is CASSSTGTKVWSSYNEQFF. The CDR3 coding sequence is TGTGCCAGTAGTAGCACCGGGACTAAGGTCTGGAGCTCCTACAATGAGCAGTTCTTC.

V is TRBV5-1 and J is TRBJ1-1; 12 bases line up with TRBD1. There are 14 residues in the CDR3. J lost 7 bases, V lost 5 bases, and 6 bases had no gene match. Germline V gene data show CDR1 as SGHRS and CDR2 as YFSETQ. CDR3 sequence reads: CASSPGTGGGEAFF. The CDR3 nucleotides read TGCGCCAGCAGTCCCGGGACAGGGGGCGGTGAAGCTTTCTTT.

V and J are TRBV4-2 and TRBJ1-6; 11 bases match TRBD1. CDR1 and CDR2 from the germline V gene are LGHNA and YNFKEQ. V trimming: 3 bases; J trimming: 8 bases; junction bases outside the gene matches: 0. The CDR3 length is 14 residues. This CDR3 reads CASSQDRGHSPLHF. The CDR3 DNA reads TGTGCCAGCAGCCAGGACAGGGGGCATTCACCCCTCCACTTT.

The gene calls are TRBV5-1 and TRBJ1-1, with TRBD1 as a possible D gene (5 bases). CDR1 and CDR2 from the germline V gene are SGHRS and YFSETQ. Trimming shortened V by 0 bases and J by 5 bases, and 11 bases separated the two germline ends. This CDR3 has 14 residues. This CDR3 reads CASSLGGAGTEAFF. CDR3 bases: TGCGCCAGCAGCTTGGGGGGCGCGGGGACTGAAGCTTTCTTT.

CDR3 nucleotide sequence: TGTGCCAGCAGCCTCGAGGGGGGGGCGAACACTGAAGCTTTCTTT. Its translation is CASSLEGGANTEAFF. The rearrangement links TRBV9 to TRBJ1-1; tentatively, D is TRBD1 (6 bases). CDR3 length: 15 amino acids. The germline gives CDR1 SGDLS, CDR2 YYNGEE. V was pared by 4 bases and J by 1 base, with 14 bases between. Supplemented by reference TRBV9 and TRBJ1-1, the full variable domain reads DSGVTQTPKHLITATGQRVTLRCSPRSGDLSVYWYQQSLDQGLQFLIQYYNGEERAKGNILERFSAQQFPDLHSELNLSSLELGDSALYFCASSLEGGANTEAFFGQGTRLTVV.

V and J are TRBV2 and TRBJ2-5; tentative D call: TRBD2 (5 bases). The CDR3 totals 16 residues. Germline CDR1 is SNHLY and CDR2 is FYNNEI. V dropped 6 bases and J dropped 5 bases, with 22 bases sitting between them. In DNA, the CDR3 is TGTGCCAGCAGGGCTGGAACCACTCCCGGCGGGGAGACCCAGTACTTC. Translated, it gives CASRAGTTPGGETQYF.

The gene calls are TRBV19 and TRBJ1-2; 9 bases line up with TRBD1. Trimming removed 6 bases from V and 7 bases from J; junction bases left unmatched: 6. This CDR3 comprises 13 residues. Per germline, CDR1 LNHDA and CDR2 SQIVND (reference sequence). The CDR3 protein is CASSWDRVRGYTF. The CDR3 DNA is TGTGCCAGTAGCTGGGACAGGGTGCGTGGCTACACCTTC.

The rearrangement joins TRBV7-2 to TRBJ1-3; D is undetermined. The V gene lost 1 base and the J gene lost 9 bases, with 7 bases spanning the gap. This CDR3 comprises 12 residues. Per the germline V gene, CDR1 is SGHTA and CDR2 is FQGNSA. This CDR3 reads CASSLVAGTIYF. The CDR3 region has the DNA TGTGCCAGCAGCTTAGTGGCGGGCACCATATATTTT.

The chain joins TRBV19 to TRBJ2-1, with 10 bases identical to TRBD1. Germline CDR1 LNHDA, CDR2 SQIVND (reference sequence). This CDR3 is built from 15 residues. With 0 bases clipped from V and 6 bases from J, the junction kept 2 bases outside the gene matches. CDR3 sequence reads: CASSIDGTGANEQFF. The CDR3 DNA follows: TGTGCCAGTAGTATAGATGGGACAGGGGCCAATGAGCAGTTCTTC.

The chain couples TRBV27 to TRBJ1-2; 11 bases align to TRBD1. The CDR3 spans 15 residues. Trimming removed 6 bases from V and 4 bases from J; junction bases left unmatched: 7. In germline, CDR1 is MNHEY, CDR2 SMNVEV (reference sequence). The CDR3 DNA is TGTGCCAGCAGAGGGGGACAGGGGGGAATCTATGGCTACACCTTC. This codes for CASRGGQGGIYGYTF.

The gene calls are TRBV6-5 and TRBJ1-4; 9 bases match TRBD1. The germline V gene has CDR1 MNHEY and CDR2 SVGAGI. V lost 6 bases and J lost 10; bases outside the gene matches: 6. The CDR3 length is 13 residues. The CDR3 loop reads CASRPTGGRKLFF. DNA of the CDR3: TGTGCCAGCAGGCCGACAGGGGGTAGAAAACTGTTTTTT.

The CDR3 nucleotides are TGTGCCAGCAGTTTTGAGGTCAATCCGGGGGAAAAACTGTTTTTT. It yields the protein CASSFEVNPGEKLFF. This chain connects TRBV28 to TRBJ1-4; unclear D gene. CDR3 length equals 15 residues. Germline values: CDR1 MDHEN, CDR2 SYDVKM. V was pared by 3 bases and J by 8 bases, with 16 bases between. The full variable domain, its missing parts supplied by reference TRBV28 and TRBJ1-4, is DVKVTQSSRYLVKRTGEKVFLECVQDMDHENMFWYRQDPGLGLRLIYFSYDVKMKEKGDIPEGYSVSREKKERFSLILESASTNQTSMYLCASSFEVNPGEKLFFGSGTQLSVL.

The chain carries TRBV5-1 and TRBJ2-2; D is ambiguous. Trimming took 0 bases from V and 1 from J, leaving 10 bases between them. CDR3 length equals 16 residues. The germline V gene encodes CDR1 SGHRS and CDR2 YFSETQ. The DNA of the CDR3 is TGCGCCAGCAGCTTGGGAGTTCAACTGAACACCGGGGAGCTGTTTTTT. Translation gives CASSLGVQLNTGELFF.

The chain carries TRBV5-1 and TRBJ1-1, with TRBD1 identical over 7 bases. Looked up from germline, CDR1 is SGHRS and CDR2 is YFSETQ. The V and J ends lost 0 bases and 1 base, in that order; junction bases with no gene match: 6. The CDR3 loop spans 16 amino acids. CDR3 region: CASSLEGALPNTEAFF. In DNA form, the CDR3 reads TGCGCCAGCAGCTTGGAGGGGGCCCTCCCGAACACTGAAGCTTTCTTT.

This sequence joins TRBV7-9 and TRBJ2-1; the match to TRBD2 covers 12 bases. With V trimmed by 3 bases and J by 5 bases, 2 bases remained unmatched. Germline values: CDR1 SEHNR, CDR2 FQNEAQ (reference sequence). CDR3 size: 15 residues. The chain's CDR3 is CASSFLAGGHNEQFF. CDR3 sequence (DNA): TGTGCCAGCAGCTTCCTAGCGGGGGGGCACAATGAGCAGTTCTTC.

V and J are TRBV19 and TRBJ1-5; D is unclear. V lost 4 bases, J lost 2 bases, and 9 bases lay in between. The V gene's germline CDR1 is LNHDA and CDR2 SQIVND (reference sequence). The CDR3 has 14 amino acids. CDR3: CASSTWERNQPQHF. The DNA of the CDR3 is TGTGCCAGTAGTACGTGGGAGCGCAATCAGCCCCAGCATTTT.

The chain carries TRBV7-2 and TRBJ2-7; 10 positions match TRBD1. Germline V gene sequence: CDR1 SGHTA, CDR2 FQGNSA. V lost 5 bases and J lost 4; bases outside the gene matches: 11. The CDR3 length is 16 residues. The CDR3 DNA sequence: TGTGCCAGCAGCGGCGGGACAGGGGCAATGGGATACGAGCAGTACTTC. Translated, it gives CASSGGTGAMGYEQYF.

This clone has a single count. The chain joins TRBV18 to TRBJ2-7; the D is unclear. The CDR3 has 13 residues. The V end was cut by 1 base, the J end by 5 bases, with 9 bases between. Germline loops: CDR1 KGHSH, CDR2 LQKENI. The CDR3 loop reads CASSPLSADEQYF. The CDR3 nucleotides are TGTGCCAGCTCACCACTGAGTGCTGACGAGCAGTACTTC.

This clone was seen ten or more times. The CDR3 DNA sequence: TGTGCCAGCAGTGAAGTAAGGGGAAGGACAGGGGGCCATCAGCCCCAGCATTTT. Translated: CASSEVRGRTGGHQPQHF. The chain has TRBV6-1 and TRBJ1-5; TRBD1 matches 11 bases. Germline CDR1 reads MNHNS; CDR2 reads SASEGT. The ends lost 1 base at V and 5 bases at J; junction bases unmatched: 10. This CDR3 has 18 residues.

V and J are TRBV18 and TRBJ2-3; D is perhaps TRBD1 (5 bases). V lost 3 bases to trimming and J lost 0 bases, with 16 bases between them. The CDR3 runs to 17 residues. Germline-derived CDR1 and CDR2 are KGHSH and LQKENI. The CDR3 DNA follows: TGTGCCAGCTCACCTCGACAGCTAGAGTCGAGCACAGATACGCAGTATTTT. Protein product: CASSPRQLESSTDTQYF.

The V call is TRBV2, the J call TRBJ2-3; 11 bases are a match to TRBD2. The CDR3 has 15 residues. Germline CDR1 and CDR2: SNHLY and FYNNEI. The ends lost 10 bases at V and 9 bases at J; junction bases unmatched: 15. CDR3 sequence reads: CATKRSGGAFGTQYF. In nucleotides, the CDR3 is TGTGCCACAAAGCGTAGCGGGGGGGCCTTTGGGACGCAGTATTTT.

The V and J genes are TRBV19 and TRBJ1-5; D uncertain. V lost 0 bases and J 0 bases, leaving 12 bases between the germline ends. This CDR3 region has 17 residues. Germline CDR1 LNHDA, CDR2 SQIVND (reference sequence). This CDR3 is CASSIDQASYSNQPQHF. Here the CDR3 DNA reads TGTGCCAGTAGTATAGATCAAGCATCCTATAGCAATCAGCCCCAGCATTTT. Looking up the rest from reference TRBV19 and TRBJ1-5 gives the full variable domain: DGGITQSPKYLFRKEGQNVTLSCEQNLNHDAMYWYRQDPGQGLRLIYYSQIVNDFQKGDIAEGYSVSREKKESFPLTVTSAQKNPTAFYLCASSIDQASYSNQPQHFGDGTRLSIL.

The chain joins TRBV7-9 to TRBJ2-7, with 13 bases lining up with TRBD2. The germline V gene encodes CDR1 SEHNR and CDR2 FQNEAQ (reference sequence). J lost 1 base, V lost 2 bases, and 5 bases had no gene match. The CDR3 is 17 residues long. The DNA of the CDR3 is TGTGCCAGCAGCTTATTAGGACTAGCGGGGGAGTCCTACGAGCAGTACTTC. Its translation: CASSLLGLAGESYEQYF.

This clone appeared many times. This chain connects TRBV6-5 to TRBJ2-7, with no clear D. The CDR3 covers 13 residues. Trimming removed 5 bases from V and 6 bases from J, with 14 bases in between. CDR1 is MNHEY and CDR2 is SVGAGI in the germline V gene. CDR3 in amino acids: CASSPSPSGEQYF. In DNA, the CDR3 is TGTGCCAGCAGTCCGTCCCCTTCGGGCGAGCAGTACTTC.

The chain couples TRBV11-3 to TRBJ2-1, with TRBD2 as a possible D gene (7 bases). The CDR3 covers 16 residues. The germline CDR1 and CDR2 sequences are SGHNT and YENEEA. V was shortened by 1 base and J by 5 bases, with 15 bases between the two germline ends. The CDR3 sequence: CASSLGSWGGDNEQFF. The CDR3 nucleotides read TGTGCCAGCAGCTTAGGATCGTGGGGGGGCGACAATGAGCAGTTCTTC.

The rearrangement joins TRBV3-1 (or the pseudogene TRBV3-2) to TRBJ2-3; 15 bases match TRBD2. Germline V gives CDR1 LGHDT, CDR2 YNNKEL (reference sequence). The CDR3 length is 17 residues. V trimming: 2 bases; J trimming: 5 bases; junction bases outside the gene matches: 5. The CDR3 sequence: CASSQHGLAGGRDTQYF. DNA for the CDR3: TGTGCCAGCAGCCAACACGGACTAGCGGGGGGGAGAGATACGCAGTATTTT.

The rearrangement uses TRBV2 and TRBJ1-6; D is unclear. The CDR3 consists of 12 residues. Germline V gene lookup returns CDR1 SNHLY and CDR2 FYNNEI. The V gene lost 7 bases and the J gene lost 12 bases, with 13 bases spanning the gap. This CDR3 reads CASTAGIQPLHF. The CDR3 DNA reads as TGTGCCAGCACGGCAGGTATTCAACCCCTCCACTTT.

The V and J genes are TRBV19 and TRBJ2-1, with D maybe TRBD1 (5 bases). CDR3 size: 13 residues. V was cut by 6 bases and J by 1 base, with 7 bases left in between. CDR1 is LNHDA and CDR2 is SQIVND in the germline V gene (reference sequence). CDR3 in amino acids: CASRSGSYNEQFF. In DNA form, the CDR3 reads TGTGCCAGTAGGTCAGGGTCCTACAATGAGCAGTTCTTC. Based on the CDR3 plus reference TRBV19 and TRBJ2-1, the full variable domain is DGGITQSPKYLFRKEGQNVTLSCEQNLNHDAMYWYRQDPGQGLRLIYYSQIVNDFQKGDIAEGYSVSREKKESFPLTVTSAQKNPTAFYLCASRSGSYNEQFFGPGTRLTVL.